There are many counts of the clone carrying this TCR beta chain. Its antigen is unknown. These data originate in a study of CD8 T cells in ankylosing spondylitis. Regarding the study as a whole: The study identified a TCR beta motif of roughly eight highly homologous variants that appeared characteristic of ankylosing spondylitis blood. Earlier authors reported some of these motif variants in reactive arthritis synovial fluid and blood. Significant enrichment of disease-linked clones was reported in matched ankylosing spondylitis synovial fluid.

The TCR beta libraries were generated through quantitative 5'-RACE incorporating molecular barcodes. From the 5' RACE reads, TCRdb called clonotypes with MiXCR, one entry per CDR3 protein. This table holds 200,000 or so distinct CDR3 sequences, 10% to 15% found once. V was trimmed by 6 bases and J by 0 bases, leaving 13 bases between them. This CDR3 is built from 14 residues. The germline V gene has CDR1 DFQATT and CDR2 SNEGSKA (reference sequence). The sample comprised blood, either unsorted or a sorted T cell fraction (not recorded which). This TCR came from a female donor with ankylosing spondylitis or in good health (not recorded which). The chain is built from TRBV20-1 and TRBJ2-3; a possible D gene is TRBD2 (5 bases). Written as DNA, the CDR3 is TGCAGTGCCCAGGAGGCAGCTAGCACAGATACGCAGTATTTT. It encodes CSAQEAASTDTQYF.